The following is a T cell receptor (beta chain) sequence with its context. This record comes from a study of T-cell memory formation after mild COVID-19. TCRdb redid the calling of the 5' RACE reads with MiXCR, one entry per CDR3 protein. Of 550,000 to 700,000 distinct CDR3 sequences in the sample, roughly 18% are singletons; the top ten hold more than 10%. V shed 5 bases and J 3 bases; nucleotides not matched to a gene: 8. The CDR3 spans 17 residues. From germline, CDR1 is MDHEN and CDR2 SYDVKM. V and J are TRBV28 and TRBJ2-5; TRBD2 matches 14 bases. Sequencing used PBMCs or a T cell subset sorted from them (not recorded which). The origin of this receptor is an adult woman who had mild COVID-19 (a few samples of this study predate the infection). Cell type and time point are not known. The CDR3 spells CASSGPPGLAGEETQYF. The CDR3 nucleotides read TGTGCCAGCAGTGGCCCACCGGGACTAGCGGGGGAAGAGACCCAGTACTTC. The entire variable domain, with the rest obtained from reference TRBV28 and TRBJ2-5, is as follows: DVKVTQSSRYLVKRTGEKVFLECVQDMDHENMFWYRQDPGLGLRLIYFSYDVKMKEKGDIPEGYSVSREKKERFSLILESASTNQTSMYLCASSGPPGLAGEETQYFGPGTRLLVL.